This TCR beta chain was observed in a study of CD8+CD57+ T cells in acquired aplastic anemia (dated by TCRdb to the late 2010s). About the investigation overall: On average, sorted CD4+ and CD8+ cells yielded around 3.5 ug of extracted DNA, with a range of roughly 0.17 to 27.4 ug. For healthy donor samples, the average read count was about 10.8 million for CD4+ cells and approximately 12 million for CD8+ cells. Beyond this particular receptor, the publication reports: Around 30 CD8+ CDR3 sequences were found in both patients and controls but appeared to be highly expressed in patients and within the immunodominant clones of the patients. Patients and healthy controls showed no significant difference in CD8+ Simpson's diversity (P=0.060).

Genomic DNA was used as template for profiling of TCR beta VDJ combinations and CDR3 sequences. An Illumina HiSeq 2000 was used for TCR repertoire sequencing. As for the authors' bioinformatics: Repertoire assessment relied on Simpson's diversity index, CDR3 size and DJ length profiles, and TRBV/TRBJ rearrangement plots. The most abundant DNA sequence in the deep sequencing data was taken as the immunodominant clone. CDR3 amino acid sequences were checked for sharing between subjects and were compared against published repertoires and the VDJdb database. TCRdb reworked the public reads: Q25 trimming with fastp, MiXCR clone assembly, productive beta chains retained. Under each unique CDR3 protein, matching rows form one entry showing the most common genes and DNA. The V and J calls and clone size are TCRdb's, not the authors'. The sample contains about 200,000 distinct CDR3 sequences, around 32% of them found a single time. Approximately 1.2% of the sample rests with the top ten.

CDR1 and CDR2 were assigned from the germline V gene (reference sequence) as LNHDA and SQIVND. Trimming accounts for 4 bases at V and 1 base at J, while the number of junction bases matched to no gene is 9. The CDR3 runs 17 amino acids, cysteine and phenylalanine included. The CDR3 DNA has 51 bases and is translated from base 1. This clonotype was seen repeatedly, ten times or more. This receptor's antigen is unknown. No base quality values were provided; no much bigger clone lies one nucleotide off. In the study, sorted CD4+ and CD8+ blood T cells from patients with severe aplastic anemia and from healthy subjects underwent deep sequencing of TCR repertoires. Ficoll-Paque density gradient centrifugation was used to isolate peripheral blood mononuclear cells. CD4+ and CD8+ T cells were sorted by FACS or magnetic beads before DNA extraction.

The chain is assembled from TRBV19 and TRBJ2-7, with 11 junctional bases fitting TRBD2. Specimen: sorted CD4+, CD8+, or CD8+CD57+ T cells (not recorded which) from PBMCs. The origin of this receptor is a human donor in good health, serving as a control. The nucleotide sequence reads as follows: TGTGCCAGTAGTAAGGGACTAGCGGCCTCGAATTCCTACGAGCAGTACTTC. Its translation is CASSKGLAASNSYEQYF.